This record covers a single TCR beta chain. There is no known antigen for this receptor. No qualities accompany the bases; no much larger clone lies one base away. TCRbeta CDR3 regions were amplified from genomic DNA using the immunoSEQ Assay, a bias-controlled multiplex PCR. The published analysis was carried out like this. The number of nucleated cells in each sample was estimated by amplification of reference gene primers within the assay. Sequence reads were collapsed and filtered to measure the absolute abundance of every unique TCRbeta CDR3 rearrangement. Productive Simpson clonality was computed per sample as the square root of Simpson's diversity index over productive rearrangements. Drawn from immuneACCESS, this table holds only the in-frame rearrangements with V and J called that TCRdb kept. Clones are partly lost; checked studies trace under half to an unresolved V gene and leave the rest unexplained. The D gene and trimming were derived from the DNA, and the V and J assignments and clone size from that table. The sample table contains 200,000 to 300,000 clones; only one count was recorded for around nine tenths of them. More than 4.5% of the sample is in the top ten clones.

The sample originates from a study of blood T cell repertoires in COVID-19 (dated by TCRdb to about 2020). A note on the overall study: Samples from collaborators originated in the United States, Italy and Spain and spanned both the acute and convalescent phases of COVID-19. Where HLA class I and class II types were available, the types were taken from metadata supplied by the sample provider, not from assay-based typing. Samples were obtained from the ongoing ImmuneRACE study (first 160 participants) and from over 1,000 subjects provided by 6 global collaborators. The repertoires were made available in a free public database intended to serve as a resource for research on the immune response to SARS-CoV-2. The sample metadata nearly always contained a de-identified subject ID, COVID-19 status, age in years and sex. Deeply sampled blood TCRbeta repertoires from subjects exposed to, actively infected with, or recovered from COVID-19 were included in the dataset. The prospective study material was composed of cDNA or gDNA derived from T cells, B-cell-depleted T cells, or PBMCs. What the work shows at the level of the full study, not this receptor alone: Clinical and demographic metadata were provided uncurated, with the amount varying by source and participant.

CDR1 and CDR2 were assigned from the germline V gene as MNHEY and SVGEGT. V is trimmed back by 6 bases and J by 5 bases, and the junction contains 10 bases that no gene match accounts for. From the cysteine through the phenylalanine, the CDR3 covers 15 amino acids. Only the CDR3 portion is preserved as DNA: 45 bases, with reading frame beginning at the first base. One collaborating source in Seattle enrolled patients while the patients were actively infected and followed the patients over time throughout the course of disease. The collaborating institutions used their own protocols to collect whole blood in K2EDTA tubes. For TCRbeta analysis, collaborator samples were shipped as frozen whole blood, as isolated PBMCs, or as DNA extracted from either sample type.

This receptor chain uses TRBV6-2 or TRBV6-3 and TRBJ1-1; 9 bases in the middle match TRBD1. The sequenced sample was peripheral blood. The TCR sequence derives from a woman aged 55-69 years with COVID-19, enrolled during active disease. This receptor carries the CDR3 CASSALGQGRTEAFF. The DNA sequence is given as TGTGCCAGCAGCGCGTTGGGACAGGGCAGAACTGAAGCTTTCTTT.